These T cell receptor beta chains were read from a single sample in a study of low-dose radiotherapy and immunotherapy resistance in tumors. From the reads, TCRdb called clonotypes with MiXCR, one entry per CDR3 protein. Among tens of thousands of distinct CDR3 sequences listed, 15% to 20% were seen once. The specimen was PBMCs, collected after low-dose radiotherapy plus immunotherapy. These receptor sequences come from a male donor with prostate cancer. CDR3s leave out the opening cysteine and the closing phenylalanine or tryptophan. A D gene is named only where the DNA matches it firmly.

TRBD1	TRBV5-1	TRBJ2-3	ASRQSTGTDTQY
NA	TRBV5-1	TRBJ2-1	ASSLDRSNNEQF
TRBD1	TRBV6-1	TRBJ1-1	ASPTGESTEAF
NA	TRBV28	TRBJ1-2	ASIEADYGYT
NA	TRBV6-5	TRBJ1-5	ASRRTANQPQH
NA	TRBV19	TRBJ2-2	ASSIRPNTGELF
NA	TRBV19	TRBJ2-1	ASSIPQTRQGGGLKSSYNEQF
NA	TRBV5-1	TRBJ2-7	ASSLGTGEYEQY
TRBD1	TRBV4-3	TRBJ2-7	ASSQGDRGEQY
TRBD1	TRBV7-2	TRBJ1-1	ASSPRQGVTEAF
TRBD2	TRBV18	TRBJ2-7	ASSPSGSLAGLYEQY
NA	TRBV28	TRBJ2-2	ASSPAAANTGELF
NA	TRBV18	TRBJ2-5	ASSPPNSGGETQY
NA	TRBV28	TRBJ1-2	ASSRRGAGRGYT
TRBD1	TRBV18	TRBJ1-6	ASQAGGNNSPLH
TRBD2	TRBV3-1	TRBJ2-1	ASRPLFSGSSHEQF
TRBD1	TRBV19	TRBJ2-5	ASSSGQGLETQY
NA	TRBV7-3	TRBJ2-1	ASSFLRDDNEQF
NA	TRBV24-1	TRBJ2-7	ATSDSSSYEQY
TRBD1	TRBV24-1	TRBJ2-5	ATSDSDRAEETQY
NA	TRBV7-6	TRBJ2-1	ASSLITGSRGSYNEQF
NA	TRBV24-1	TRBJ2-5	ATSDRLGAQETQY